This T cell receptor (beta chain) is from a study of blood T cell repertoires in COVID-19. About the study: Specimens from acute and convalescent COVID-19 originated in the United States, Italy and Spain. T cells, B-cell-depleted T cells, or PBMCs provided the cDNA or gDNA that served as material.

Germline V lookup: CDR1 MGHRA, CDR2 YSYEKL. CDR3 length: 17 amino acids. Losses at the gene ends were 1 base for V and 8 bases for J; bases not matched to a gene: 11. In Seattle, patients joined the study during active infection and were tracked longitudinally. Original processing methods: Amplification with reference gene primers provided the estimates of nucleated cell counts. Clones were read by immunoSEQ multiplex PCR, and TCRdb kept only the in-frame ones, dropping some. For V, J and clone size, that table is used; D and trimming come from the DNA. The table lists about 170,000 clones, roughly 86% of them singletons.

Material for sequencing was peripheral blood. The chain employs TRBV4-1 and TRBJ2-1, with 10 bases matching TRBD2. The TCR was taken from a woman older than 75 with COVID-19, enrolled during active disease. As DNA, the CDR3 is TGCGCCAGCAGCCAAGTGGTGCTAGCGGGGGTTTTCTATGAGCAGTTCTTC. Its translation is CASSQVVLAGVFYEQFF.